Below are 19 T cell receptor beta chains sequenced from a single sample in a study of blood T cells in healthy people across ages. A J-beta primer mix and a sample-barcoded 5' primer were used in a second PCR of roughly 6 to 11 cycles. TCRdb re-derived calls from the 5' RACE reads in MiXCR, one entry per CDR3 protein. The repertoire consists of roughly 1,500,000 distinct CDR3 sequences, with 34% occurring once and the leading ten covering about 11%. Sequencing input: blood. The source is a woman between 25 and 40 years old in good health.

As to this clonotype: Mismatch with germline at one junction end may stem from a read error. The CDR3 DNA reads as TGTGCCGTCAGTGGACCGTCTTTCCCCTATGGCTACACCTTC. Its protein product is CAVSGPSFPYGYTF. The chain employs TRBV10-3 and TRBJ1-2, with D hard to call. This CDR3 region has 14 residues. Germline-derived CDR1 and CDR2 are ENHRY and SYGVKD.

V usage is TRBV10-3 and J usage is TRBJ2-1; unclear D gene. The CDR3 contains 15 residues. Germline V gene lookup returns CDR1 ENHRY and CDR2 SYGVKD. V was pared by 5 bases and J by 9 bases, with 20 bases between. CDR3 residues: CAISLTADGWSEQFF. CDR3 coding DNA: TGTGCCATCAGTCTTACTGCAGACGGGTGGAGTGAGCAGTTCTTC.

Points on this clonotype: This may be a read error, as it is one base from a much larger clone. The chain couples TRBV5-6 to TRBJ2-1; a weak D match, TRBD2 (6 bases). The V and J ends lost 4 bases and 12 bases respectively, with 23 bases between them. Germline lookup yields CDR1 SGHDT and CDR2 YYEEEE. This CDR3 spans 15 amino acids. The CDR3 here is CASSPSGLDRGGQFF. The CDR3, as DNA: TGTGCCAGCAGCCCGAGCGGGCTAGATCGGGGTGGGCAGTTCTTC.

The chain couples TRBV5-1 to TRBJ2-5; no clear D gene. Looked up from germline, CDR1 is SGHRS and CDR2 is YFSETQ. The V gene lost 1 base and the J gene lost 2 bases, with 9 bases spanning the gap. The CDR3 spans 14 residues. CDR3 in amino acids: CASSLSTLQETQYF. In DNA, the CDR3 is TGCGCCAGCAGCTTGTCAACATTACAAGAGACCCAGTACTTC.

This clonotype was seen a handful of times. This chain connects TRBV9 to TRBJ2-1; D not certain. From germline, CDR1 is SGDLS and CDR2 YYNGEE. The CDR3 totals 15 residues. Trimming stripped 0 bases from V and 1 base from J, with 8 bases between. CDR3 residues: CASSVGVRSYNEQFF. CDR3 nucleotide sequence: TGTGCCAGCAGCGTAGGGGTTAGGTCCTACAATGAGCAGTTCTTC.

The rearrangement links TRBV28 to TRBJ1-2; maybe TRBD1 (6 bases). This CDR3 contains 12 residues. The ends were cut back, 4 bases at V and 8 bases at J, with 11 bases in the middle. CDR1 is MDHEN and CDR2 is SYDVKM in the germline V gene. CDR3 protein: CASSSNQGGYTF. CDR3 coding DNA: TGTGCCAGCAGTTCCAACCAGGGGGGCTACACCTTC.

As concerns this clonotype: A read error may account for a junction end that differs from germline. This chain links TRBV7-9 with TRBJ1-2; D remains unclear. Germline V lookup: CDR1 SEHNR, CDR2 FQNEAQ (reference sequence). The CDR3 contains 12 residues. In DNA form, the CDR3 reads TGTGCCTGCAGCTTCACTAACTATGGCTACACCTTC. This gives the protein CACSFTNYGYTF.

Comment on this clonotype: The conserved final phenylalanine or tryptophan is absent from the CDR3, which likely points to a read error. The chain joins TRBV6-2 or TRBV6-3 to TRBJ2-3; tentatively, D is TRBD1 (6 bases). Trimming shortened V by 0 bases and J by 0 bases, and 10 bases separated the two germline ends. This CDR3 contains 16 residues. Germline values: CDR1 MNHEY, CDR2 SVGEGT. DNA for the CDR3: TGTGCCAGCAGTTACTCGACAACAGGGAGCACAGATACGCAGTATTTG. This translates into CASSYSTTGSTDTQYL.

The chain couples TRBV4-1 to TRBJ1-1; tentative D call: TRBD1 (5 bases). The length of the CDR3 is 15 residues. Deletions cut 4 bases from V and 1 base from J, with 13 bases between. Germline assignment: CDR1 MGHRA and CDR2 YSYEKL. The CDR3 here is CASSPEGLGNTEAFF. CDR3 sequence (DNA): TGCGCCAGCAGCCCCGAGGGACTGGGGAACACTGAAGCTTTCTTT.

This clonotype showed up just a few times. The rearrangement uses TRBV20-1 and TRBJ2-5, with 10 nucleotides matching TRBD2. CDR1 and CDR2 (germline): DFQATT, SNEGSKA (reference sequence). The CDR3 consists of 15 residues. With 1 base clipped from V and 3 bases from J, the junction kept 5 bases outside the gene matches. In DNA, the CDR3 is TGCAGTGCTAGAGGGAGCGGGGGGGCTAAAGAGACCCAGTACTTC. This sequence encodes CSARGSGGAKETQYF.

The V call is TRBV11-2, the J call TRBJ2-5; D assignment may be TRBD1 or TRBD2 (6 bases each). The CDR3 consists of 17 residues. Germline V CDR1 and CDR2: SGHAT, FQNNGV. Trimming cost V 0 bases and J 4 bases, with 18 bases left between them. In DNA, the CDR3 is TGTGCCAGCAGCTTAGACGGTCGAGGAGGGGGGTCAGAGACCCAGTACTTC. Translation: CASSLDGRGGGSETQYF.

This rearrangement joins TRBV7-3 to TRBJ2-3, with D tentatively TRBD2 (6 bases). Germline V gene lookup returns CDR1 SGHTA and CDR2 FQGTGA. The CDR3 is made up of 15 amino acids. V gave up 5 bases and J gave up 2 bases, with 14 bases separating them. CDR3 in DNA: TGTGCCAGCAGCCCCCGGGACTCCTACACAGATACGCAGTATTTT. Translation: CASSPRDSYTDTQYF.

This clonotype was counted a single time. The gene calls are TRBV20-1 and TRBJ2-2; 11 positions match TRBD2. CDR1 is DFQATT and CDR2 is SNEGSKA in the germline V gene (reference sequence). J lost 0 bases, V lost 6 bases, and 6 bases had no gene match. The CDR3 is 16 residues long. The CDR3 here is CSATGLAGPNTGELFF. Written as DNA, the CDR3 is TGCAGTGCCACAGGACTAGCGGGCCCGAACACCGGGGAGCTGTTTTTT.

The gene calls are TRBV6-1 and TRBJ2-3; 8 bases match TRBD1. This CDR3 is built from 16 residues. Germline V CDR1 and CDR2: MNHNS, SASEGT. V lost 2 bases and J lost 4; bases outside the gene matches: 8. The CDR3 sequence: CASSERQGALADTQYF. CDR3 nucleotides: TGTGCCAGCAGTGAACGTCAGGGGGCCCTCGCAGATACGCAGTATTTT.

CDR3 protein: CASSFSGGGSGLFF. Here the CDR3 DNA reads TGTGCCAGCAGTTTTAGTGGGGGAGGGTCAGGACTGTTTTTT. The chain uses TRBV27 and TRBJ1-4; TRBD1 is a possible D gene (5 bases). CDR3 length: 14 amino acids. Trimming removed 3 bases from V and 13 bases from J, with 18 bases in between. Germline CDR1 and CDR2: MNHEY and SMNVEV (reference sequence).

The chain's CDR3 is CASRRGSKQTDTQYF. For the CDR3, the DNA is TGTGCCAGCAGGCGGGGGTCGAAGCAGACAGATACGCAGTATTTT. The rearrangement links TRBV6-5 to TRBJ2-3, with TRBD2 matching 7 bases. From germline, CDR1 is MNHEY and CDR2 SVGAGI. V shed 6 bases, J shed 3 bases, and the junction held 9 bases outside the gene matches. This CDR3 is 15 amino acids long.

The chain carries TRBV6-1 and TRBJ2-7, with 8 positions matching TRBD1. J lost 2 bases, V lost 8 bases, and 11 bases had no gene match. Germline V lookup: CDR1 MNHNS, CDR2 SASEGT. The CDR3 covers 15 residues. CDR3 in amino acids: CASQGGQGAPYEQYF. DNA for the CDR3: TGTGCCAGCCAGGGAGGCCAGGGGGCACCCTACGAGCAGTACTTC.

The CDR3 sequence is CASTTGLSTYEQYF. The CDR3 bases are TGTGCCAGCACCACGGGACTATCGACCTACGAGCAGTACTTC. The chain combines TRBV12-3 or TRBV12-4 with TRBJ2-7; 7 positions agree with TRBD2. The J segment lost 2 bases and the V segment lost 7 bases, leaving 8 bases of the junction unmatched. The CDR3 is made up of 14 amino acids.

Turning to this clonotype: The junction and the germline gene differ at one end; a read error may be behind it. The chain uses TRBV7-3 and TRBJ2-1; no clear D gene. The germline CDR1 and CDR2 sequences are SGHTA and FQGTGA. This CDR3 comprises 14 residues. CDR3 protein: CASSSPGRNNKQFF. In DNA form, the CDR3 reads TGTGCCAGCAGCTCCCCCGGTCGAAACAATAAGCAGTTCTTC.